Detailed here is one T cell receptor beta chain. Its antigen is unidentified. In TCRdb, the RT-PCR reads were re-called with MiXCR into one record per CDR3 protein. Found here are 530,000 or so distinct CDR3 sequences, around 13% of them singletons; the top ten hold approximately 10%. The sample belongs to a study of response to subunit inactivated influenza vaccine. Notes on the study in general: Each seasonal flu vaccination may recruit only limited new T cells, authors suggested.

The sequence was obtained from a man aged 50 or older who received an inactivated influenza vaccine. The sample here was PBMCs from blood, taken approximately 12 days after vaccination.

The CDR3 loop is CASSQDPGQGSTDTQYF. CDR3 bases: TGCGCCAGCAGCCAAGATCCAGGGCAGGGTAGCACAGATACGCAGTATTTT. The chain uses TRBV4-1 and TRBJ2-3; TRBD1 might be the D (5 bases). The V gene lost 0 bases and the J gene lost 0 bases, with 13 bases spanning the gap. Germline CDR1 MGHRA, CDR2 YSYEKL. The CDR3 is 17 residues long.